The subject of this entry is one TCR beta chain. These data are taken from a study of blood T cell repertoires in COVID-19. Study in general: COVID-19 samples, acute and convalescent, were from the United States, Italy and Spain. Nucleic acid was either cDNA or gDNA, and it came from T cells, B-cell-depleted T cells, or PBMCs.

As handled by the study authors: Reference gene primer amplification gave nucleated cell count estimates. Measured with immunoSEQ multiplex PCR; TCRdb has only the in-frame clones, and not every one. The V and J calls and clone size are taken from that table; D and trimming were inferred from the DNA. The profile shows roughly 120,000 clones, about 74% of them singletons. The germline V gene encodes CDR1 SGHRS and CDR2 YFSETQ. The CDR3 has 17 residues. Trimming took off 4 bases at V and 0 bases at J, with 20 bases between the two ends. This clonotype was sampled from a human donor in a cohort sampled during active COVID-19. This chain connects TRBV5-1 to TRBJ2-7, with D possibly being TRBD2 (7 bases). Sample: peripheral blood. The CDR3 reads CASSPGGLGPSSYEQYF. The CDR3 DNA sequence: TGCGCCAGCAGCCCGGGGGGCCTCGGTCCTAGCTCCTACGAGCAGTACTTC.